This T cell receptor (beta chain) was captured in a study of T cell changes during pregnancy in multiple sclerosis. The CDR3 spans 14 residues. Per the germline V gene, CDR1 is SGHAT and CDR2 is FQNNGV. V was cut by 1 base and J by 6 bases, with 9 bases left in between. Sequenced by immunoSEQ multiplex PCR; TCRdb stores in-frame clones only, minus some. Among some 110,000 clones listed, 92% were seen once. The chain has TRBV11-2 and TRBJ2-2; D gene unclear. The sequences come from peripheral blood, collected in the third trimester of pregnancy. The receptor was derived from a female donor with multiple sclerosis, enrolled in a pregnancy study. The CDR3 DNA sequence: TGTGCCAGCAGCTTAGTTACTGCTGCCGGGGAGCTGTTTTTT. Protein product: CASSLVTAAGELFF.